The 15 T cell receptor beta chains presented below share a single source sample, sequenced in a study of T cell repertoires in cytomegalovirus infection. One entry per CDR3 protein, called by TCRdb with MiXCR from the reads. Of approximately 770,000 distinct CDR3 sequences listed, under 35% were seen once; the top ten hold less than 15%. These receptors have no known antigen. The specimen comprised cultured CD8+ T cells from PBMCs, sampled from culture after CMV antigen stimulation. The receptors stem from a human donor in good health (CMV status not recorded). Some clones in this sample may be carry-over from other donors' samples.

This clonotype has ten or more counts. The V gene is TRBV12-3 or TRBV12-4, the J gene TRBJ2-3; TRBD2 is a possible D gene (6 bases). This CDR3 has 14 residues. V lost 5 bases to trimming and J lost 2 bases, with 11 bases between them. For the CDR3, the DNA is TGTGCCAGCAGTCTACGACTAGACACAGATACGCAGTATTTT. Its translation is CASSLRLDTDTQYF.

This clonotype was observed a few times. Germline and junction disagree at one end, which may indicate a read error. This chain joins TRBV6-6 and TRBJ1-1; D gene unclear. In germline, CDR1 is MNHNY, CDR2 SVGAGI (reference sequence). This CDR3 spans 9 amino acids. The CDR3 DNA reads as TGTGCCAGTTCCTCCCCCTTCAGCTTT. Its protein product is CASSSPFSF.

This clonotype has only a few counts. V and J are TRBV7-9 and TRBJ1-5; D unresolved. The length of the CDR3 is 15 residues. Deletions cut 1 base from V and 5 bases from J, with 12 bases between. Germline V gene sequence: CDR1 SEHNR, CDR2 FQNEAQ (reference sequence). CDR3 region: CASSLGPGEDQPQHF. In nucleotides, the CDR3 is TGTGCCAGCAGCTTAGGACCGGGAGAGGATCAGCCCCAGCATTTT.

The chain combines TRBV4-1 with TRBJ2-1, with TRBD1 matching over 7 bases. The junction had 6 bases not matched to a gene; V was cut back by 2 bases and J by 5 bases. The CDR3 length is 15 residues. The germline V gene encodes CDR1 MGHRA and CDR2 YSYEKL. This chain's CDR3 is CASSQRGGSNNEQFF. CDR3 DNA sequence: TGCGCCAGCAGCCAAAGAGGGGGCTCAAACAATGAGCAGTTCTTC.

This clonotype was counted at least ten times. V is TRBV6-1 and J is TRBJ1-1; D is unclear. The CDR3 runs 17 residues. V dropped 5 bases and J dropped 0 bases, with 19 bases sitting between them. CDR1 MNHNS and CDR2 SASEGT come from the germline V gene. CDR3 nucleotides: TGTGCCAGCAGTCCCTACCGGCCGGGCGCCATGAACACTGAAGCTTTCTTT. Its translation is CASSPYRPGAMNTEAFF.

There are many counts of this clonotype. The chain uses TRBV12-3 or TRBV12-4 and TRBJ1-5, with D unclear. V lost 6 bases to trimming and J lost 7 bases, with 10 bases between them. CDR3 size: 12 residues. CDR3 residues: CASSVGGQPQHF. The CDR3, as DNA: TGTGCCAGCAGCGTTGGAGGGCAGCCCCAGCATTTT.

The chain employs TRBV27 and TRBJ1-2, with D maybe TRBD1 (5 bases). Trimming left V 5 bases short and J 8 bases short, with 21 bases between. The CDR3 has 15 residues. CDR1 and CDR2 (germline): MNHEY, SMNVEV (reference sequence). CDR3 in amino acids: CASSPGTKPVNGYTF. The CDR3 DNA is TGTGCCAGCAGTCCAGGGACCAAACCGGTGAACGGCTACACCTTC.

V is TRBV6-5 and J is TRBJ1-1; the D gene is possibly TRBD1 (5 bases). This CDR3 is 15 amino acids long. Trimming left V 6 bases short and J 3 bases short, with 17 bases between. The germline V gene has CDR1 MNHEY and CDR2 SVGAGI. The CDR3 here is CASSAQGAVHTEAFF. CDR3 DNA: TGTGCCAGCAGCGCTCAGGGAGCAGTTCACACTGAAGCTTTCTTT.

In this sample, this clonotype turned up many times. J is TRBJ1-4 and V is TRBV4-2; a weak D match, TRBD1 (5 bases). V lost 3 bases and J lost 3, with 14 bases in between. CDR1 LGHNA and CDR2 YNFKEQ come from the germline V gene. The CDR3 loop spans 16 amino acids. The CDR3 region is CASSQGSRVANEKLFF. CDR3 nucleotide sequence: TGTGCCAGCAGCCAGGGATCCAGGGTGGCTAATGAAAAACTGTTTTTT.

This clonotype occurred once. The chain has TRBV27 and TRBJ2-1; TRBD2 agrees at 14 bases. Germline assignment: CDR1 MNHEY and CDR2 SMNVEV (reference sequence). V dropped 5 bases and J dropped 9; count of bases not matched to a gene: 9. The CDR3 consists of 16 residues. The CDR3 DNA sequence: TGTGCCAGCAGTGACCGACTAGCGGGGGGGTATGTTGAGCAGTTCTTC. Translated, it gives CASSDRLAGGYVEQFF.

CDR3 region: CASSQDWASGGNTQYF. CDR3 in DNA: TGTGCCAGCAGCCAAGATTGGGCTAGCGGGGGAAATACGCAGTATTTT. This chain connects TRBV14 to TRBJ2-3; TRBD2 aligns across 10 bases. This CDR3 region has 16 residues. Germline trimming cut 0 bases from V and 7 bases from J; bases unmatched to any gene: 7. Germline V lookup: CDR1 SGHDN, CDR2 FVKESK.

The sample holds a few counts of this clonotype. The chain is built from TRBV7-9 and TRBJ2-5; the match to TRBD1 covers 10 bases. CDR1 and CDR2 (germline): SEHNR, FQNEAQ (reference sequence). The CDR3 runs to 15 residues. The junction had 6 bases not matched to a gene; V was cut back by 3 bases and J by 5 bases. CDR3 nucleotide sequence: TGTGCCAGCAGCTTTGGACAGGGGGAAGGGGAGACCCAGTACTTC. Residues: CASSFGQGEGETQYF.

V and J are TRBV6-5 and TRBJ1-2, with D unclear. CDR1 and CDR2 from the germline V gene are MNHEY and SVGAGI. The length of the CDR3 is 13 residues. The V end was cut by 5 bases, the J end by 6 bases, with 13 bases between. The CDR3 spells CASSPAGWNGYTF. CDR3 DNA: TGTGCCAGCAGTCCAGCGGGGTGGAATGGCTACACCTTC.

This clonotype turned up a few times. The V call is TRBV2, the J call TRBJ2-2; D not certain. CDR1 SNHLY and CDR2 FYNNEI come from the germline V gene. The CDR3 length is 12 residues. The V end was cut by 8 bases, the J end by 0 bases, with 4 bases between. CDR3 amino acids: CASLANTGELFF. CDR3 bases: TGTGCCAGCTTGGCGAACACCGGGGAGCTGTTTTTT. Full variable domain (remainder filled in from reference TRBV2 and TRBJ2-2): EPEVTQTPSHQVTQMGQEVILRCVPISNHLYFYWYRQILGQKVEFLVSFYNNEISEKSEIFDDQFSVERPDGSNFTLKIRSTKLEDSAMYFCASLANTGELFFGEGSRLTVL.

The V call is TRBV6-2 or TRBV6-3, the J call TRBJ2-7; D might be TRBD1 (6 bases). Germline V gene lookup returns CDR1 MNHEY and CDR2 SVGEGT. The CDR3 covers 15 residues. V lost 6 bases and J lost 5, with 20 bases in between. CDR3 coding DNA: TGTGCCAGCAGGACTCATGATGGGTACAGGGACGAGCAGTACTTC. It codes for CASRTHDGYRDEQYF.